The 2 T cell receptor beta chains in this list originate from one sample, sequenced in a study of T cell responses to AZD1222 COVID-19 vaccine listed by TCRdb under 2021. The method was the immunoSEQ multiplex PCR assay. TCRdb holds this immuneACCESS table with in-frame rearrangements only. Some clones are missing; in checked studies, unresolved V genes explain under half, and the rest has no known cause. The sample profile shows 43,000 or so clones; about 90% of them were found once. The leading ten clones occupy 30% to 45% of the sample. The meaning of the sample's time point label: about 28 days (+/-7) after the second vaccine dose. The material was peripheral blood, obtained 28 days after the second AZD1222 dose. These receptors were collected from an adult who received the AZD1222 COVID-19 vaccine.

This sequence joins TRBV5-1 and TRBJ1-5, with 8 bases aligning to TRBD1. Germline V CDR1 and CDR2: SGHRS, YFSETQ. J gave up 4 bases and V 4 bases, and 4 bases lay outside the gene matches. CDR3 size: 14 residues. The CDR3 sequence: CASSLRDRNQPQHF. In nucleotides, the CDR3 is TGCGCCAGCAGCCTCCGGGACAGGAATCAGCCCCAGCATTTT.

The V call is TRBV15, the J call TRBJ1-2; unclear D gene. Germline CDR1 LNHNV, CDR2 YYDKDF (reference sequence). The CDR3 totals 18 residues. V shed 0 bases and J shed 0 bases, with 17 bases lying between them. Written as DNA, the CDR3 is TGTGCCACCAGCAGAGATGGGCGTACGCTGAGTTCTAACTATGGCTACACCTTC. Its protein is CATSRDGRTLSSNYGYTF. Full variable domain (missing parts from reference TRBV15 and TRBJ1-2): DAMVIQNPRYQVTQFGKPVTLSCSQTLNHNVMYWYQQKSSQAPKLLFHYYDKDFNNEADTPDNFQSRRPNTSFCFLDIRSPGLGDTAMYLCATSRDGRTLSSNYGYTFGSGTRLTVV.